This TCR beta chain was observed in a study of T cells in Graves' hyperthyroidism and ophthalmopathy. The CDR3 regions of TCR beta were amplified from RNA transcripts. A set of HTBI primers served as the primers for a first-round RT-PCR of the TCR CDR3. One entry per CDR3 protein results from TCRdb running MiXCR on the multiplex PCR reads. This table has about 560,000 distinct CDR3 sequences, 35% to 55% appearing once. When ophthalmopathy did not progress within 18 months, Graves' hyperthyroidism was considered stable. Sequenced input: peripheral blood or thyroid tissue (not recorded which). This receptor was taken from a woman aged 18-29 years with Graves' hyperthyroidism.

Written as DNA, the CDR3 is TGTGCCAGCAGCGCGGGGACCTACCGACAGCCCCAGCATTTT. It yields the protein CASSAGTYRQPQHF. The gene calls are TRBV10-3 and TRBJ1-5, with a weak D call TRBD1 (5 bases). Trimming stripped 10 bases from V and 7 bases from J, with 20 bases between. This CDR3 spans 14 amino acids. The germline V gene has CDR1 ENHRY and CDR2 SYGVKD.